One sample yielded the 9 T cell receptor beta chains listed below, sequenced in a study of brain T cells in children with intractable seizures. Data came from immunoSEQ multiplex PCR; TCRdb stores just in-frame clones and leaves some out. The table has 80,000 or so clones, around nine tenths seen once. The source was peripheral blood, collected at surgery. Every receptor here comes from a girl between 2 and 10 years old with Rasmussen encephalitis and intractable seizures.

The CDR3 nucleotides read TGTGCCAGCAGTTCGGTCTACGAGCAGTACTTC. It encodes CASSSVYEQYF. The V call is TRBV6-5, the J call TRBJ2-7, with no clear D. CDR3 length equals 11 residues. The germline CDR1 and CDR2 sequences are MNHEY and SVGAGI. V was cut by 4 bases and J by 3 bases, with 4 bases left in between.

This chain connects TRBV5-4 to TRBJ1-1, with D possibly TRBD1 on 5 matching bases. V gave up 0 bases and J gave up 3 bases, with 9 bases separating them. This CDR3 has 14 amino acids. Looked up from germline, CDR1 is SGHNT and CDR2 is YYREEE (reference sequence). CDR3 amino acids: CASSLARGDTEAFF. The CDR3 DNA sequence: TGTGCCAGCAGCTTGGCCCGGGGGGACACTGAAGCTTTCTTT. The full variable domain, with the rest looked up from reference TRBV5-4 and TRBJ1-1, is ETGVTQSPTHLIKTRGQQVTLRCSSQSGHNTVSWYQQALGQGPQFIFQYYREEENGRGNFPPRFSGLQFPNYSSELNVNALELDDSALYLCASSLARGDTEAFFGQGTRLTVV.

This rearrangement joins TRBV6-1 to TRBJ2-3, with D possibly matching TRBD2 (6 bases). Germline V gene lookup returns CDR1 MNHNS and CDR2 SASEGT. V was clipped by 6 bases and J by 6 bases, with 13 bases between them. The CDR3 has 13 residues. CDR3 protein: CASRIGTFDTQYF. In DNA form, the CDR3 reads TGTGCCAGCAGGATAGGGACTTTCGATACGCAGTATTTT.

The gene calls are TRBV27 and TRBJ2-7; 7 positions match TRBD1. Germline V gives CDR1 MNHEY, CDR2 SMNVEV (reference sequence). V shed 3 bases, J shed 2 bases, and the junction held 7 bases outside the gene matches. The CDR3 contains 15 residues. The CDR3, as DNA: TGTGCCAGCAGTTTCAACCGGGACAGAACCTACGAGCAGTACTTC. Amino acid sequence: CASSFNRDRTYEQYF.

V gene TRBV9 combines with J gene TRBJ1-1; D is undetermined. V was shortened by 3 bases and J by 1 base, with 7 bases between the two germline ends. The CDR3 extends over 13 amino acids. Germline loops: CDR1 SGDLS, CDR2 YYNGEE. In DNA, the CDR3 is TGTGCCAGCAGCGCACTGGGGAACACTGAAGCTTTCTTT. Translating gives CASSALGNTEAFF.

This clone has a single count. The chain couples TRBV5-1 to TRBJ2-3, with 9 bases matching TRBD1. Per the germline V gene, CDR1 is SGHRS and CDR2 is YFSETQ. The CDR3 totals 14 residues. V shed 4 bases, J shed 4 bases, and the junction held 4 bases outside the gene matches. Here the CDR3 reads CASSLRQGADTQYF. In DNA, the CDR3 is TGCGCCAGCAGCCTTCGACAGGGGGCAGATACGCAGTATTTT.

V is TRBV5-6 and J is TRBJ2-1; 14 bases line up with TRBD2. CDR1 SGHDT and CDR2 YYEEEE come from the germline V gene. Trimming cost V 4 bases and J 9 bases; bases outside gene matches: 12. The CDR3 is 17 amino acids. As DNA, the CDR3 is TGTGCCAGCAGCCTGTCCGGACTAGCGGGAGGATCAAGTGAGCAGTTCTTC. It codes for CASSLSGLAGGSSEQFF.

The chain joins TRBV9 to TRBJ1-2, with TRBD1 matching over 10 bases. The CDR3 is 15 residues long. CDR1 and CDR2 from the germline V gene are SGDLS and YYNGEE. J gave up 4 bases and V 4 bases, and 7 bases lay outside the gene matches. In DNA form, the CDR3 reads TGTGCCAGCAGCCCTCAGACAGGGGGCAGCTATGGCTACACCTTC. It encodes CASSPQTGGSYGYTF.

This chain joins TRBV28 and TRBJ1-4; 10 bases are a match to TRBD1. The V gene's germline CDR1 is MDHEN and CDR2 SYDVKM. The CDR3 has 15 amino acids. Unmatched junction bases numbered 4, after V lost 3 bases and J lost 6 bases. In DNA form, the CDR3 reads TGTGCCAGCAGTTTCTTTGGGACAGGGGATGAAAAACTGTTTTTT. Encoded protein: CASSFFGTGDEKLFF. Filled out from reference TRBV28 and TRBJ1-4, the complete variable domain reads DVKVTQSSRYLVKRTGEKVFLECVQDMDHENMFWYRQDPGLGLRLIYFSYDVKMKEKGDIPEGYSVSREKKERFSLILESASTNQTSMYLCASSFFGTGDEKLFFGSGTQLSVL.